Each of the 17 T cell receptor beta chains below was sequenced from the same sample in a study of Ad26.COV2.S vaccination and SARS-CoV-2 variants. Assay used: immunoSEQ multiplex PCR; TCRdb lists only in-frame clones, some missing. The sample holds around 250,000 clones, about 87% seen once. Treatment specified: some 20 received Ad26.COV2.S at low or high dose, single or two shots; roughly 5 received placebo; per-sample allocation not given. Repertoires come from day 63 after the first vaccine or placebo injection. Sequencing used peripheral blood, obtained in a trial of Ad26.COV2.S vaccine versus placebo. The receptors were gathered from a person between 18 and 59 years old who received the Ad26.COV2.S COVID-19 vaccine or a placebo.

This sequence joins TRBV7-2 and TRBJ1-1, with D possibly matching TRBD1 (6 bases). Trimming removed 5 bases from V and 6 bases from J, with 10 bases in between. Germline V gene lookup returns CDR1 SGHTA and CDR2 FQGNSA. This CDR3 is 12 amino acids long. The CDR3 region has the DNA TGTGCCAGCAGCGCTCAGGGGTCTGAAGCTTTCTTT. Residues: CASSAQGSEAFF.

CDR3: CASSEEGQGRIYEQYF. CDR3 nucleotides: TGTGCCAGCAGTGAAGAGGGGCAGGGCCGAATCTACGAGCAGTACTTC. The gene calls are TRBV6-1 and TRBJ2-7; D perhaps matches TRBD1 (5 bases). Germline lookup yields CDR1 MNHNS and CDR2 SASEGT. Deletions cut 1 base from V and 3 bases from J, with 16 bases between. The CDR3 covers 16 residues.

V and J are TRBV5-1 and TRBJ2-1; TRBD2 matches at 7 bases. The V and J ends lost 1 base and 0 bases, in that order; junction bases with no gene match: 7. Germline V gives CDR1 SGHRS, CDR2 YFSETQ. The CDR3 runs 17 residues. As DNA, the CDR3 is TGCGCCAGCAGCTTGACGCCTAGCGGAAGCTCCTACAATGAGCAGTTCTTC. Residues: CASSLTPSGSSYNEQFF. Complete variable domain (other parts from reference TRBV5-1 and TRBJ2-1): KAGVTQTPRYLIKTRGQQVTLSCSPISGHRSVSWYQQTPGQGLQFLFEYFSETQRNKGNFPGRFSGRQFSNSRSEMNVSTLELGDSALYLCASSLTPSGSSYNEQFFGPGTRLTVL.

The CDR3 DNA reads as TGCAGTGCTAGTGAAGGGGGGCCTGAGCAGTTCTTC. Translation gives CSASEGGPEQFF. The J gene is TRBJ2-1, the V gene TRBV20-1, with D possibly called TRBD1 or TRBD2 (6 bases each). This CDR3 region has 12 residues. The V end lost 3 bases, the J end lost 9 bases, and 12 bases lay between the germline ends. Germline CDR1 DFQATT, CDR2 SNEGSKA (reference sequence).

The chain is built from TRBV10-3 and TRBJ1-1; TRBD1 agrees at 9 bases. The CDR3 length is 14 residues. With 7 bases clipped from V and 3 bases from J, the junction kept 6 bases outside the gene matches. CDR1 is ENHRY and CDR2 is SYGVKD in the germline V gene. The CDR3 is CAITPGQGDTEAFF. CDR3 coding DNA: TGTGCCATCACCCCGGGACAGGGTGACACTGAAGCTTTCTTT.

The genes are TRBV6-1 and TRBJ2-6; D is unclear. Germline CDR1 is MNHNS and CDR2 is SASEGT. The ends were cut back, 2 bases at V and 2 bases at J, with 7 bases in the middle. The CDR3 contains 15 residues. CDR3 bases: TGTGCCAGCAGTGAATCTGACACTGGGGCCAACGTCCTGACTTTC. Protein sequence: CASSESDTGANVLTF.

This chain joins TRBV2 and TRBJ1-1; TRBD1 is a possible D gene (5 bases). V shed 6 bases and J shed 7 bases, with 12 bases lying between them. This CDR3 is 12 amino acids long. Germline V gives CDR1 SNHLY, CDR2 FYNNEI. The CDR3 bases are TGTGCCAGCAGCGGGACGGCCCGTGAAGCTTTCTTT. As protein: CASSGTAREAFF.

V gene TRBV3-1 (or the pseudogene TRBV3-2) combines with J gene TRBJ2-1, with D unclear. Germline V CDR1 and CDR2: LGHDT, YNNKEL (reference sequence). V was pared by 4 bases and J by 0 bases, with 10 bases between. The CDR3 sequence is 15 residues long. The CDR3 nucleotides read TGTGCCAGCAGCCCGATGTTCAGCTCCTACAATGAGCAGTTCTTC. It is translated as CASSPMFSSYNEQFF.

The CDR3 DNA follows: TGTGCCAGCCTAGGGGCAGGATATGGCTACACCTTC. Protein product: CASLGAGYGYTF. The chain couples TRBV25-1 to TRBJ1-2; maybe TRBD1 (5 bases). Germline V CDR1 and CDR2: MGHDK, SYGVNS. The CDR3 is 12 residues long. V was clipped by 8 bases and J by 5 bases, with 12 bases between them.

The gene calls are TRBV2 and TRBJ2-2, with D maybe TRBD2 (6 bases). This CDR3 spans 16 amino acids. Trimming took 2 bases from V and 0 from J, leaving 10 bases between them. Germline CDR1 reads SNHLY; CDR2 reads FYNNEI. The CDR3, as DNA: TGTGCCAGCAGTGAAAGGGGACTCCCGAACACCGGGGAGCTGTTTTTT. As protein: CASSERGLPNTGELFF.

The rearrangement uses TRBV18 and TRBJ2-4; unclear D gene. V was shortened by 5 bases and J by 0 bases, with 11 bases between the two germline ends. The CDR3 is 15 amino acids. CDR1 and CDR2 (germline): KGHSH, LQKENI. CDR3 DNA sequence: TGTGCCAGCTCAGCGCAGGAACTAGCCAAAAACATTCAGTACTTC. This encodes CASSAQELAKNIQYF.

This clone has a single count. The rearrangement joins TRBV5-1 to TRBJ2-6; D is undetermined. CDR3 size: 15 residues. V lost 2 bases and J 0 bases, leaving 6 bases between the germline ends. The V gene's germline CDR1 is SGHRS and CDR2 YFSETQ. CDR3 bases: TGCGCCAGCAGCTTTTTACCCTCTGGGGCCAACGTCCTGACTTTC. Its protein is CASSFLPSGANVLTF.

The chain uses TRBV5-1 and TRBJ1-5, with D possibly being TRBD1 (6 bases). CDR1 is SGHRS and CDR2 is YFSETQ in the germline V gene. V dropped 0 bases and J dropped 6 bases, with 10 bases sitting between them. CDR3 size: 14 residues. The CDR3 nucleotides read TGCGCCAGCAGCTTGGAAGGGACAAGTCAGCCCCAGCATTTT. Encoded protein: CASSLEGTSQPQHF.

The chain combines TRBV23-1 with TRBJ1-5; the D gene is possibly TRBD1 (5 bases). TRBV23-1 falls under the ORF class, with uncertain function. There are 13 residues in the CDR3. V dropped 3 bases and J dropped 6 bases, with 9 bases sitting between them. The CDR3 protein is CASSQGGFQPQHF. The CDR3 DNA reads as TGCGCCAGCAGTCAGGGGGGTTTTCAGCCCCAGCATTTT.

This clone has just one count. V gene TRBV4-1 combines with J gene TRBJ1-4; TRBD1 matches 10 bases. The V segment lost 3 bases and the J segment 7 bases; nucleotides outside the gene matches: 8. The CDR3 has 16 residues. The germline gives CDR1 MGHRA, CDR2 YSYEKL. CDR3 in DNA: TGCGCCAGCAGCCATGACTGGACAGGGGGGATTGAAAAACTGTTTTTT. It yields the protein CASSHDWTGGIEKLFF.

This clone was counted a single time. The genes are TRBV20-1 and TRBJ1-1; TRBD1 matches at 7 bases. The CDR3 spans 17 residues. J lost 5 bases, V lost 3 bases, and 18 bases had no gene match. From germline, CDR1 is DFQATT and CDR2 SNEGSKA (reference sequence). The CDR3 DNA follows: TGCAGTGCTAGTTGGGTTCCACGGACAGGAGTAGGGACTGAAGCTTTCTTT. Its protein is CSASWVPRTGVGTEAFF.

The table lists this clone with a count of one. CDR3 residues: CASTMDRKNSNQPQHF. The CDR3 region has the DNA TGTGCCAGCACCATGGACAGGAAGAATAGCAATCAGCCCCAGCATTTT. The gene calls are TRBV2 and TRBJ1-5; TRBD1 aligns across 7 bases. V lost 7 bases, J lost 0 bases, and 9 bases stayed unmatched. The V gene's germline CDR1 is SNHLY and CDR2 FYNNEI. The CDR3 has 16 residues.